This passage covers 13 T cell receptor beta chains from one sample sequenced in a study of cytomegalovirus exposure and HLA in healthy donors. Use of 60 Vbeta and 13 Jbeta primers characterized the PCR. The data were produced by immunoSEQ multiplex PCR, yet TCRdb's version contains in-frame clones alone and is incomplete. Among around 110,000 clones listed, more than 60% were seen once. What was sequenced was PBMCs. Source of these receptors: a man aged 55 to 70 in good health and CMV-seronegative.

V gene TRBV5-1 combines with J gene TRBJ2-5; 7 positions agree with TRBD2. There are 14 residues in the CDR3. The V and J ends lost 2 bases and 5 bases, in that order; junction bases with no gene match: 6. Germline values: CDR1 SGHRS, CDR2 YFSETQ. CDR3 in DNA: TGCGCCAGCAGCTTCCAGGGACTAAGTGAGACCCAGTACTTC. It is translated as CASSFQGLSETQYF.

This clone was counted only a few times. The gene calls are TRBV19 and TRBJ1-2; D call uncertain. With 3 bases removed from V and 2 bases from J, the gap between germline ends came to 7 bases. This CDR3 contains 13 residues. CDR1 and CDR2 from the germline V gene are LNHDA and SQIVND (reference sequence). The CDR3, as DNA: TGTGCCAGTAGTATTGCCAGAAACTATGGCTACACCTTC. Amino acid sequence: CASSIARNYGYTF.

V gene TRBV7-9 combines with J gene TRBJ2-2, with a possible D match to TRBD1 (5 bases). The CDR3 spans 17 residues. Trimming removed 3 bases at V and 4 bases at J, with 18 bases between. Looked up from germline, CDR1 is SEHNR and CDR2 is FQNEAQ (reference sequence). CDR3 protein: CASSLGLVMESTGELFF. The CDR3, as DNA: TGTGCCAGCAGCTTGGGGCTAGTAATGGAGAGCACCGGGGAGCTGTTTTTT. Variable domain in full (rest from reference TRBV7-9 and TRBJ2-2): DTGVSQNPRHKITKRGQNVTFRCDPISEHNRLYWYRQTLGQGPEFLTYFQNEAQLEKSRLLSDRFSAERPKGSFSTLEIQRTEQGDSAMYLCASSLGLVMESTGELFFGEGSRLTVL.

The chain combines TRBV6-6 with TRBJ1-4, with no clear D. This CDR3 is 12 amino acids long. The V gene's germline CDR1 is MNHNY and CDR2 SVGAGI (reference sequence). Trimming removed 3 bases from V and 11 bases from J, with 10 bases in between. The CDR3 region has the DNA TGTGCCAGCAGTTATAGTCCTGCGAAACTGTTTTTT. As protein: CASSYSPAKLFF.

The rearrangement joins TRBV19 to TRBJ1-1, with 8 positions matching TRBD1. The CDR3 runs 16 residues. CDR1 and CDR2 (germline): LNHDA, SQIVND (reference sequence). Unmatched junction bases numbered 6, after V lost 1 base and J lost 2 bases. CDR3 nucleotides: TGTGCCAGTAGTATAGGACAGGGGCCGTCAAACACTGAAGCTTTCTTT. Amino acids: CASSIGQGPSNTEAFF.

Worth noting for this clone: Other DNA sequences of this sample code for an identical CDR3. This chain connects TRBV28 to TRBJ1-1, with no clear D. The CDR3 extends over 12 amino acids. The V end lost 2 bases, the J end lost 8 bases, and 9 bases lay between the germline ends. Germline V lookup: CDR1 MDHEN, CDR2 SYDVKM. CDR3 loop: CASSLEIAEAFF. CDR3 in DNA: TGTGCCAGCAGTTTAGAGATCGCCGAAGCTTTCTTT.

The gene calls are TRBV5-4 and TRBJ1-1; D is ambiguous. CDR1 is SGHNT, CDR2 YYREEE, per germline (reference sequence). V lost 7 bases to trimming and J lost 5 bases, with 12 bases between them. The CDR3 spans 12 residues. In nucleotides, the CDR3 is TGTGCCAGCGGTTTTGGCTGGACTGAAGCTTTCTTT. Translated: CASGFGWTEAFF.

The chain carries TRBV5-1 and TRBJ1-2; D remains unclear. This CDR3 is 16 amino acids long. Germline assignment: CDR1 SGHRS and CDR2 YFSETQ. V shed 3 bases and J shed 8 bases, with 23 bases lying between them. The CDR3 DNA sequence: TGCGCCAGCAGCTCCGCCTGGAGGCCCTCGGAAGAGGGCTACACCTTC. Translated: CASSSAWRPSEEGYTF.

V gene TRBV7-2 combines with J gene TRBJ2-7; D might be TRBD2 (5 bases). Per germline, CDR1 SGHTA and CDR2 FQGNSA. The CDR3 is 14 amino acids. Trimming took off 4 bases at V and 0 bases at J, with 10 bases between the two ends. The CDR3 DNA reads TGTGCCAGCAGCTCCGACGGGATCTCCTACGAGCAGTACTTC. It translates to CASSSDGISYEQYF.

This clone was recorded a few times. The rearrangement joins TRBV28 to TRBJ1-6; possibly TRBD1 for D (5 bases). V was clipped by 3 bases and J by 8 bases, with 14 bases between them. This CDR3 has 15 residues. CDR1 MDHEN and CDR2 SYDVKM come from the germline V gene. The CDR3 DNA reads TGTGCCAGCAGTTTGGGGGGGGTGACGGATTCACCCCTCCACTTT. Amino acid sequence: CASSLGGVTDSPLHF.

This rearrangement joins TRBV7-9 to TRBJ1-3; perhaps TRBD1 as D (6 bases). CDR1 SEHNR and CDR2 FQNEAQ come from the germline V gene (reference sequence). V gave up 5 bases and J gave up 0 bases, with 17 bases separating them. The CDR3 length is 17 residues. Written as DNA, the CDR3 is TGTGCCAGCAGCCTCCGTAGTCAGGGGAGCTCTGGAAACACCATATATTTT. Its translation is CASSLRSQGSSGNTIYF. The whole variable domain, remainder taken from reference TRBV7-9 and TRBJ1-3, is DTGVSQNPRHKITKRGQNVTFRCDPISEHNRLYWYRQTLGQGPEFLTYFQNEAQLEKSRLLSDRFSAERPKGSFSTLEIQRTEQGDSAMYLCASSLRSQGSSGNTIYFGEGSWLTVV.

Regarding this clone: The same CDR3 arises from other DNA sequences in this sample as well. The CDR3 nucleotides are TGTGCCAGCAGCCTCCGCCGGGACTCACAAGAGACCCAGTACTTC. Its protein is CASSLRRDSQETQYF. This chain links TRBV11-1 with TRBJ2-5; maybe TRBD2 (6 bases). V was trimmed by 5 bases and J by 2 bases, leaving 15 bases between them. Germline CDR1 and CDR2: SGHAT and FQDESV (reference sequence). The length of the CDR3 is 15 residues.

The chain recombines TRBV30 with TRBJ1-4; 9 bases fit TRBD1. CDR3 length: 16 amino acids. Germline values: CDR1 GTSNPN, CDR2 SVGIG (reference sequence). The V segment lost 2 bases and the J segment 5 bases; nucleotides outside the gene matches: 9. This CDR3 is CAWSNSYGTGNEKLFF. DNA for the CDR3: TGTGCCTGGAGTAACTCTTACGGGACAGGGAATGAAAAACTGTTTTTT.